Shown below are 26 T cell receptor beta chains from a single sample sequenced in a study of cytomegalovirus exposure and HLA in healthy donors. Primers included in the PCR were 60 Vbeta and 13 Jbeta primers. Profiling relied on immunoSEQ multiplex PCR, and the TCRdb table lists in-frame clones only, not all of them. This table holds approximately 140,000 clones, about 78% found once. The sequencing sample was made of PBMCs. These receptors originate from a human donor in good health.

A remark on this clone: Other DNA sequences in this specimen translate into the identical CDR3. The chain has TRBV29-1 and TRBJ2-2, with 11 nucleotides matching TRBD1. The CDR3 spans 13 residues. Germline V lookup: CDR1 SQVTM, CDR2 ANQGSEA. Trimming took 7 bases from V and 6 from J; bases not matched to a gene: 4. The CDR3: CSAGQGGAGELFF. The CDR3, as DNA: TGCAGCGCGGGACAGGGGGGTGCCGGGGAGCTGTTTTTT.

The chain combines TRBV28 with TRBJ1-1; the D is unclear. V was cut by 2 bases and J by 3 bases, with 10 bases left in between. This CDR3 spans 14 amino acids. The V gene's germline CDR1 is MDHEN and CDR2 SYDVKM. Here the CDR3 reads CASSLPTRDTEAFF. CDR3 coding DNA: TGTGCCAGCAGTTTACCCACCCGGGACACTGAAGCTTTCTTT.

As DNA, the CDR3 is TGTGCCAGCAGCTTAGTGCTAGCGGGACTGGAGCAGTACTTC. Its translation: CASSLVLAGLEQYF. This chain uses TRBV7-2 with TRBJ2-7; TRBD2 agrees at 9 bases. This CDR3 comprises 14 residues. The V gene end was trimmed by 1 base and the J gene end by 7 bases; junction bases not matched to a gene: 5. Germline V gene sequence: CDR1 SGHTA, CDR2 FQGNSA.

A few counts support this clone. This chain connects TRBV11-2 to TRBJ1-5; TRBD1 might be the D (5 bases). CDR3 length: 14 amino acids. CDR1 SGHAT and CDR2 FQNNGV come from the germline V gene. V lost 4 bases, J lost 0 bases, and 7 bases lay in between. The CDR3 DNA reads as TGTGCCAGCAGCTCCGGGGGTAGCAATCAGCCCCAGCATTTT. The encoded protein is CASSSGGSNQPQHF.

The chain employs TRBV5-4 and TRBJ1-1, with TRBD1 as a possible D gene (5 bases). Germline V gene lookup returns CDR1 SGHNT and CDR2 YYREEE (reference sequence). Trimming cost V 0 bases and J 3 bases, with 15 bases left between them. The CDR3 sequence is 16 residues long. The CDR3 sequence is CASSLEASRADTEAFF. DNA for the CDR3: TGTGCCAGCAGCTTGGAGGCAAGCAGGGCAGACACTGAAGCTTTCTTT. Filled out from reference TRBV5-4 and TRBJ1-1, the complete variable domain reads ETGVTQSPTHLIKTRGQQVTLRCSSQSGHNTVSWYQQALGQGPQFIFQYYREEENGRGNFPPRFSGLQFPNYSSELNVNALELDDSALYLCASSLEASRADTEAFFGQGTRLTVV.

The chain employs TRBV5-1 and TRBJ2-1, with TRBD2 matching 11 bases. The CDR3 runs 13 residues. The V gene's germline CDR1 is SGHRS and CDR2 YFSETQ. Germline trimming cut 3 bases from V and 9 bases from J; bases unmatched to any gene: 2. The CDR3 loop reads CASSYGTSGEQFF. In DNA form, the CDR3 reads TGCGCCAGCAGCTACGGGACTAGCGGTGAGCAGTTCTTC.

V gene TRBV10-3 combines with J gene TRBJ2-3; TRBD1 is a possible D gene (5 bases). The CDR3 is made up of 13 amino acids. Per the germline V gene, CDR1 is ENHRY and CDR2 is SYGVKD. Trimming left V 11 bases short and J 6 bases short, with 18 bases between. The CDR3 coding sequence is TGTGCCGTCAAATCGCAGGGCCCTGATACGCAGTATTTT. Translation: CAVKSQGPDTQYF.

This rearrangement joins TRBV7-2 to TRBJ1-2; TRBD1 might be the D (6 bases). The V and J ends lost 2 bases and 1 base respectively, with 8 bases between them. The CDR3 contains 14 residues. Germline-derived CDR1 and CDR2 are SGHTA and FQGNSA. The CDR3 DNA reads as TGTGCCAGCAGCTTACAACAGGGTAACTATGGCTACACCTTC. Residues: CASSLQQGNYGYTF.

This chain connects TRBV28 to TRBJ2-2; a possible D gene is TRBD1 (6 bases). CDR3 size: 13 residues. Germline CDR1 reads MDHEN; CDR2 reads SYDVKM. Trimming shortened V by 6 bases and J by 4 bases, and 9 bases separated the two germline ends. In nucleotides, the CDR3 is TGTGCCAGCAGGACAGGAGGCACCGGGGAGCTGTTTTTT. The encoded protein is CASRTGGTGELFF.

The CDR3 nucleotides read TGTGCCAGCAGCCCAGCGGGGGGGACCCAAGAGACCCAGTACTTC. Protein: CASSPAGGTQETQYF. V usage is TRBV7-2 and J usage is TRBJ2-5; 10 nucleotides align to TRBD2. The CDR3 length is 15 residues. With 5 bases clipped from V and 1 base from J, the junction kept 4 bases outside the gene matches. Germline V gene lookup returns CDR1 SGHTA and CDR2 FQGNSA.

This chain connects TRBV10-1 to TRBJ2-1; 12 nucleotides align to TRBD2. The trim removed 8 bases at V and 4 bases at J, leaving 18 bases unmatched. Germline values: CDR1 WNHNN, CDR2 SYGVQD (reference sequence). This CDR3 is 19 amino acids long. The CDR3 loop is CASLESASGRARTYNEQFF. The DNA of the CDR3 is TGCGCCAGCCTCGAGTCGGCTAGCGGGAGGGCCCGTACATACAATGAGCAGTTCTTC.

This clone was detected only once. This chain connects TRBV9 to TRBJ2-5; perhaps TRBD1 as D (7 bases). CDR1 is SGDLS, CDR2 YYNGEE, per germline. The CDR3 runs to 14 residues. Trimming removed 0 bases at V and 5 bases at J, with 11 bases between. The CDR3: CASSVAGGIETQYF. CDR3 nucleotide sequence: TGTGCCAGCAGCGTAGCAGGGGGGATCGAGACCCAGTACTTC.

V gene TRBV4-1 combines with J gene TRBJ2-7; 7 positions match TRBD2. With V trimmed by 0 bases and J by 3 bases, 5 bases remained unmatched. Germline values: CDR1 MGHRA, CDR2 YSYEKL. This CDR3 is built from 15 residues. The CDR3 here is CASSQDGGRVYEQYF. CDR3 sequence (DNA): TGCGCCAGCAGCCAAGATGGTGGGAGGGTCTACGAGCAGTACTTC.

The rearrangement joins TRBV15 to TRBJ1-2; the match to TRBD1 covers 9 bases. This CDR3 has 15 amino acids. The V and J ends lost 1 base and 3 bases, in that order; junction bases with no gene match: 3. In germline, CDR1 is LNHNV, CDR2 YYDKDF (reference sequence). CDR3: CATSRGDRADYGYTF. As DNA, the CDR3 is TGTGCCACCAGCAGAGGGGACAGGGCAGACTATGGCTACACCTTC.

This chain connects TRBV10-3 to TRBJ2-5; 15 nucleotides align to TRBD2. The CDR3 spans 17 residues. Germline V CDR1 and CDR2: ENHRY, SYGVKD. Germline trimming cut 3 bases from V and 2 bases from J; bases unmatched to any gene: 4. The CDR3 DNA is TGTGCCATCAGTGAAGGACTAGCGGGAGGGCTACAAGAGACCCAGTACTTC. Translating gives CAISEGLAGGLQETQYF.

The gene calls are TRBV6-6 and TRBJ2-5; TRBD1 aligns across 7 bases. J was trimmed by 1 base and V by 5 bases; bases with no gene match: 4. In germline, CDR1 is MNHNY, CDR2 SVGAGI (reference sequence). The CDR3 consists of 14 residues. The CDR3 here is CASSKGQPQETQYF. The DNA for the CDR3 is TGTGCCAGCAGTAAGGGACAGCCCCAAGAGACCCAGTACTTC.

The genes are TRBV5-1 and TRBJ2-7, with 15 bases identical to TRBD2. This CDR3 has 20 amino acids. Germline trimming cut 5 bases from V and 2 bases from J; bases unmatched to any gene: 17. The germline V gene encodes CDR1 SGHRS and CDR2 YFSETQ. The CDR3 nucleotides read TGCGCCAGCAGACGAAGTACCCGAGGACTAGCGGGAGGGACTACCTACGAGCAGTACTTC. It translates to CASRRSTRGLAGGTTYEQYF.

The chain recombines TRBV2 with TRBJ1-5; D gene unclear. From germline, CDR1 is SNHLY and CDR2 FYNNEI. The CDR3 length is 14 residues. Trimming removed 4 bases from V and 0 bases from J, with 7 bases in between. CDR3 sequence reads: CASSAEYSNQPQHF. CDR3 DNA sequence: TGTGCCAGCAGTGCGGAGTATAGCAATCAGCCCCAGCATTTT.

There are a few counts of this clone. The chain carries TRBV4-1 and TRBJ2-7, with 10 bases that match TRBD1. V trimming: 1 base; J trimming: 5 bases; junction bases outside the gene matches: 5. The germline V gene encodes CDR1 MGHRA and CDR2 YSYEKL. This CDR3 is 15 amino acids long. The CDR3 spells CASSQALGQGNEQYF. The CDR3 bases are TGCGCCAGCAGCCAAGCCCTGGGACAGGGGAACGAGCAGTACTTC.

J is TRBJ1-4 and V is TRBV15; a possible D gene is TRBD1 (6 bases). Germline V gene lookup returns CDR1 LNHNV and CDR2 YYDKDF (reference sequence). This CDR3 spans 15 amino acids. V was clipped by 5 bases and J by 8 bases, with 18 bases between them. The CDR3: CATSRSWDTGEKLFF. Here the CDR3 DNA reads TGTGCCACCAGCCGATCGTGGGACACGGGGGAAAAACTGTTTTTT.

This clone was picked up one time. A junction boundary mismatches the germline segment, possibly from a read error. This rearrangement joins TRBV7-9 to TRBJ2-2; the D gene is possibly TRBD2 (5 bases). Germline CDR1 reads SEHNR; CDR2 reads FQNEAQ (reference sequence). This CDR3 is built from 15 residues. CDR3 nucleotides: TGTTCCAGCAGCTTAGCGCTCCGGGACACCGGGGAGCTGTTTTTT. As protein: CSSSLALRDTGELFF.

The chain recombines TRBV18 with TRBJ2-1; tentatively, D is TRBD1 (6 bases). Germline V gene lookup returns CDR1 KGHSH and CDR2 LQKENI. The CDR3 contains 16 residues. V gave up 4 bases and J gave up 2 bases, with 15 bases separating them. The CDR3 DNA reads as TGTGCCAGCTCACTTCCAACCAGGGGTCCCTACAATGAGCAGTTCTTC. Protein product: CASSLPTRGPYNEQFF.

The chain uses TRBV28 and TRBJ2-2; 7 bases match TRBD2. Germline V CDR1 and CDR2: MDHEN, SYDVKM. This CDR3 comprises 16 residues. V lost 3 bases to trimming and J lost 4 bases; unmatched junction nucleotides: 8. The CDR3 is CASSLEAGRPTGELFF. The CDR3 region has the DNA TGTGCCAGCAGTTTGGAAGCGGGAAGACCCACCGGGGAGCTGTTTTTT.

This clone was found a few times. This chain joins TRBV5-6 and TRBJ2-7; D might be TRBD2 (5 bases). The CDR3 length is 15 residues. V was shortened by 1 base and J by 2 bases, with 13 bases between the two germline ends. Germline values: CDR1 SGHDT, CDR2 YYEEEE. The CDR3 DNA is TGTGCCAGCAGCTTGTACGAGGGATCGCCCTACGAGCAGTACTTC. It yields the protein CASSLYEGSPYEQYF.

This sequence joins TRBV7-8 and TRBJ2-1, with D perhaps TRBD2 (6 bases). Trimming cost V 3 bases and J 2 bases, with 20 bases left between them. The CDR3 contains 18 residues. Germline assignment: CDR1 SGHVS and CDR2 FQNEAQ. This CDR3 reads CASSFTPLGGKTYNEQFF. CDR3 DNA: TGTGCCAGCAGCTTTACCCCCCTTGGGGGGAAAACCTACAATGAGCAGTTCTTC.

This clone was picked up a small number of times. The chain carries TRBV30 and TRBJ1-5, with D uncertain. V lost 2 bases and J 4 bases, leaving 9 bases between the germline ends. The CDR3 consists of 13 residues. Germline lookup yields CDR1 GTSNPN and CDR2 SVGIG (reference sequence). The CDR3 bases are TGTGCCTGGAGTCCTACTTTTAATCAGCCCCAGCATTTT. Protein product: CAWSPTFNQPQHF.